This T cell receptor (beta chain) was sequenced for a study of T cells after yellow fever vaccination. Study observations and caveats: Clonotype sharing between CD4 and CD8 compartments was small. Re-detected after boosting: most primary clones, 96% of CD4 and 80% to 90% of CD8.

In TCRdb, the 5' RACE reads were re-called with MiXCR into one record per CDR3 protein. The sample lists under 400,000 distinct CDR3 sequences; roughly 10% were seen once. This clonotype was recorded many times. Its antigen is unidentified. This TCR was recovered from a man aged 18 to 35 who received the YFV17D yellow fever vaccine. Sequenced material: PBMCs, taken on the day of the first yellow fever vaccination.

The CDR3 DNA follows: TGCAGCGGCCAACAGGAGGTCACAGATACGCAGTATTTT. Protein: CSGQQEVTDTQYF. The J gene is TRBJ2-3, the V gene TRBV29-1; D may correspond to TRBD1 or TRBD2 (5 bases each). V lost 7 bases and J lost 2, with 13 bases in between. CDR3 length equals 13 residues. From germline, CDR1 is SQVTM and CDR2 ANQGSEA.